The clone carrying this TCR beta chain has a handful of counts. Its cognate antigen is unknown. J was trimmed by 5 bases and V by 3 bases; bases with no gene match: 7. CDR3 length: 15 amino acids. Germline V gene sequence: CDR1 WSHSY, CDR2 SAAADI. Measured with immunoSEQ multiplex PCR; TCRdb has only the in-frame clones, and not every one. The sample yields about 86,000 clones, under 95% seen once. The data are from a study of T cell responses to AZD1222 COVID-19 vaccine. General study findings and limits: Researchers took repertoire samples only after the peak T cell response had come. Spike as a whole was targeted by vaccine-associated CD4 TCRs, dominant at 160-218 and 743-854. Among the donors, most were white British and more were female, and clonal diversity was possibly underestimated. Regions left unmutated in variants are reportedly the target of nearly half of spike-specific TCRs.

Sequenced here: peripheral blood, sampled on day 0 of AZD1222 vaccination. This chain links TRBV10-2 with TRBJ1-5; TRBD1 matches at 7 bases. This TCR was sampled from an adult in good health. The CDR3 spells CASSDGQGVHQPQHF. The CDR3 DNA is TGCGCCAGCAGTGACGGGCAGGGGGTGCATCAGCCCCAGCATTTT.